This T cell receptor beta chain came from a study of shared clonotypes between healthy human individuals. The method was immunoSEQ multiplex PCR; TCRdb's version includes in-frame clones alone and lacks a portion of them. The sample consists of millions of clones, 93% of them appearing once. The CDR3 length is 19 residues. The naive CD8 subset, CD45RO-negative cells positively selected for CCR7, excluded terminally differentiated effector memory CD45RA+ cells. The rearrangement links TRBV21-1 to TRBJ2-3; the listed D gene, TRBD1, was not tested against the DNA. TRBV21-1 is a recognized pseudogene. Source material: naive CD8+ T cells from PBMCs. This sequence was found in a man younger than 30 in good health. Some clones in this sample may be carry-over from other donors' samples. The CDR3 region is CASSRTPFRTGHYTDTQYF. As DNA, the CDR3 is TGTGCCAGCAGCAGAACCCCGTTCCGGACAGGTCACTACACAGATACGCAGTATTTT.